The clone carrying this TCR beta chain was seen at least ten times. Its antigen is not known. The sample belongs to a study of shared clonotypes between healthy human individuals. Turning to the study itself: Every donor yielded three CD4 naive, three CD4 memory, two CD8 naive and one CD8 memory plate.

Assay: immunoSEQ multiplex PCR; the TCRdb copy retains only in-frame clones and omits some. The profile shows fewer than 150,000 clones, 65% to 75% of them singletons. CDR1 MNHNS and CDR2 SASEGT come from the germline V gene. The length of the CDR3 is 13 residues. Germline trimming cut 5 bases from V and 3 bases from J; bases unmatched to any gene: 2. Whole-study findings and limits: Among several donors, around 5% of naive CD4 clonotypes were found in common.

Caucasian adults living in Nashville, Tennessee, provided all samples. This clonotype originated in a young woman in good health. Sequencing used memory CD8+ T cells sorted from blood. The subset was: CD45RO+ cells pooled with CCR7-negative TemRA cells. The rearrangement links TRBV6-1 to TRBJ2-7; 9 bases line up with TRBD1. The DNA of the CDR3 is TGTGCCAGCAGTCCGACAGGGGGCTACGAGCAGTACTTC. It codes for CASSPTGGYEQYF.